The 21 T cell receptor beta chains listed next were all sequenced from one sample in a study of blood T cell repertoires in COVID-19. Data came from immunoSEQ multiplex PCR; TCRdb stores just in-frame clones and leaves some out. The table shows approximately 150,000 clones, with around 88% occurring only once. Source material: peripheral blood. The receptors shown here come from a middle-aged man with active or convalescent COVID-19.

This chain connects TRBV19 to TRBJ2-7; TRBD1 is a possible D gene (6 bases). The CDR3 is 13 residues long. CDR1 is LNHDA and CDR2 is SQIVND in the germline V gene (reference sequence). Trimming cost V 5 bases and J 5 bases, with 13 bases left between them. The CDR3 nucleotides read TGTGCCAGTAGTTTACAGGGTTCCGACGAGCAGTACTTC. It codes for CASSLQGSDEQYF.

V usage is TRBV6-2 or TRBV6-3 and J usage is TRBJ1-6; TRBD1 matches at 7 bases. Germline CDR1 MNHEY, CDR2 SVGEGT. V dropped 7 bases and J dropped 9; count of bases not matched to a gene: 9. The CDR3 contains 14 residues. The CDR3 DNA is TGTGCCAGCAACCCGTTTGAGGGGGCTTCACCCCTCCACTTT. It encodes CASNPFEGASPLHF.

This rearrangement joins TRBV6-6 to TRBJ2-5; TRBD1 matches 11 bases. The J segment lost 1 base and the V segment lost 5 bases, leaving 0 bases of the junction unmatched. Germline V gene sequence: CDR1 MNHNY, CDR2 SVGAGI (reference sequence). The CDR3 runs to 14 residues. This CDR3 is CASSGTGGQETQYF. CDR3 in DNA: TGTGCCAGCAGTGGGACAGGGGGCCAAGAGACCCAGTACTTC.

CDR3 residues: CASSYGQGAGEQYF. The CDR3 bases are TGTGCCAGCAGCTACGGACAGGGGGCTGGCGAGCAGTACTTC. The chain employs TRBV3-1 (or the pseudogene TRBV3-2) and TRBJ2-7; 11 nucleotides align to TRBD1. The CDR3 extends over 14 amino acids. The J segment lost 6 bases and the V segment lost 5 bases, leaving 6 bases of the junction unmatched. The germline gives CDR1 LGHDT, CDR2 YNNKEL (reference sequence).

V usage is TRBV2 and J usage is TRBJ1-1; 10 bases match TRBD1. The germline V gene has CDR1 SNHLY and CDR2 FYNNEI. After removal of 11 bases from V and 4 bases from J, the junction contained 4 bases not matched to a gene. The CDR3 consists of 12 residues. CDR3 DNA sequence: TGTGCCGGGGACAGGGGAATCACTGAAGCTTTCTTT. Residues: CAGDRGITEAFF.

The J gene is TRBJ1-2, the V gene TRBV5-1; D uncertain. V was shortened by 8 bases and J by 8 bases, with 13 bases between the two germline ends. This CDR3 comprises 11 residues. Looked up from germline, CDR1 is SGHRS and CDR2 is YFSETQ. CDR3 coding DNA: TGCGCCAGTTGGGCAGACGGAGGCTACACCTTC. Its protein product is CASWADGGYTF.

This CDR3 is CASSYSNSGAGANVLTF. In nucleotides, the CDR3 is TGTGCCAGCAGTTACTCGAATTCGGGTGCTGGGGCCAACGTCCTGACTTTC. The chain recombines TRBV6-2 or TRBV6-3 with TRBJ2-6; unclear D gene. Trimming removed 0 bases at V and 2 bases at J, with 11 bases between. The CDR3 extends over 17 amino acids. The germline gives CDR1 MNHEY, CDR2 SVGEGT.

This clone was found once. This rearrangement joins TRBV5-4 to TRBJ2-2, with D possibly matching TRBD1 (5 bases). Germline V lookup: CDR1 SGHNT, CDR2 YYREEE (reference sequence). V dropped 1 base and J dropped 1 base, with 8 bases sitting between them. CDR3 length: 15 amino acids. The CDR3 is CASSLPGQNTGELFF. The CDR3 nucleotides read TGTGCCAGCAGCTTGCCAGGACAGAACACCGGGGAGCTGTTTTTT. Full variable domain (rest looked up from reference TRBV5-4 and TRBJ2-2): ETGVTQSPTHLIKTRGQQVTLRCSSQSGHNTVSWYQQALGQGPQFIFQYYREEENGRGNFPPRFSGLQFPNYSSELNVNALELDDSALYLCASSLPGQNTGELFFGEGSRLTVL.

The CDR3, as DNA: TGTGCCAGCAGCTTAGTCGGGGGGGACCCCGTGGGCGGCTACACCTTC. Its protein product is CASSLVGGDPVGGYTF. The chain joins TRBV7-9 to TRBJ1-2; a weak D match, TRBD1 (5 bases). Trimming stripped 1 base from V and 8 bases from J, with 20 bases between. The length of the CDR3 is 16 residues. Per germline, CDR1 SEHNR and CDR2 FQNEAQ (reference sequence).

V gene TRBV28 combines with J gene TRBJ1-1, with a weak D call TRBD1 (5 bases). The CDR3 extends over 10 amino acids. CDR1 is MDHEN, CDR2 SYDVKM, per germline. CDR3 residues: CVRGNTEAFF. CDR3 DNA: TGTGTAAGGGGGAACACTGAAGCTTTCTTT.

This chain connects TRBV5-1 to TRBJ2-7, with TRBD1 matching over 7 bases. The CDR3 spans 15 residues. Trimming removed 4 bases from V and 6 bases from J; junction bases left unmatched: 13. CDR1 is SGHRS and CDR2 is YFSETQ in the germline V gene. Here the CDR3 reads CASSPWTGRLGEQYF. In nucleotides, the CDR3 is TGCGCCAGCAGCCCGTGGACAGGACGTCTGGGCGAGCAGTACTTC.

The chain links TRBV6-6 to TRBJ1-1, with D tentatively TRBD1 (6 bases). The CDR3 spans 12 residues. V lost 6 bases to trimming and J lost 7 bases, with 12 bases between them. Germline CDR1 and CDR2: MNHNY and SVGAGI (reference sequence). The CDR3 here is CASSLRDIEAFF. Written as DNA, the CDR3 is TGTGCCAGCAGCCTCCGGGACATTGAAGCTTTCTTT.

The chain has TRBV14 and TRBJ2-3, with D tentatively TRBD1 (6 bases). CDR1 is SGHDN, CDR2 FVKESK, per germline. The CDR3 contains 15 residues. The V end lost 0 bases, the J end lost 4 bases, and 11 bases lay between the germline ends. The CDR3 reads CASSQDVQGPDTQYF. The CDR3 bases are TGTGCCAGCAGCCAAGATGTACAGGGACCAGATACGCAGTATTTT. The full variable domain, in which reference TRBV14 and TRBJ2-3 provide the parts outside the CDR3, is EAGVTQFPSHSVIEKGQTVTLRCDPISGHDNLYWYRRVMGKEIKFLLHFVKESKQDESGMPNNRFLAERTGGTYSTLKVQPAELEDSGVYFCASSQDVQGPDTQYFGPGTRLTVL.

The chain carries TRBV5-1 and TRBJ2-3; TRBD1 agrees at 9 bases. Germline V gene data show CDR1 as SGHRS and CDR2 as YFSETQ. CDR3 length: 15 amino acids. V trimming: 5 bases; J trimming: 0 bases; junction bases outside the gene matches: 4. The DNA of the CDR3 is TGCGCCAGCAGAAGCGGACAGGGGAGCACAGATACGCAGTATTTT. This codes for CASRSGQGSTDTQYF.

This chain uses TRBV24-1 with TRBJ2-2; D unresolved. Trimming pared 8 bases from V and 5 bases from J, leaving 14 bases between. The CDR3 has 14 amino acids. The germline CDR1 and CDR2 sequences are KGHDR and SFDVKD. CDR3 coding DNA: TGTGCCACCACCCCCGGCGAGGAAACCGGGGAGCTGTTTTTT. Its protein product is CATTPGEETGELFF.

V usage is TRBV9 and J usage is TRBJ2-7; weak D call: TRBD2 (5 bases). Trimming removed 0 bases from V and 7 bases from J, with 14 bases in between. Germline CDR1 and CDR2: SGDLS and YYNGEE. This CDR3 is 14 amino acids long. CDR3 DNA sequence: TGTGCCAGCAGCGTAGACGTGCGGGTTGGTGAGCAGTACTTC. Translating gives CASSVDVRVGEQYF.

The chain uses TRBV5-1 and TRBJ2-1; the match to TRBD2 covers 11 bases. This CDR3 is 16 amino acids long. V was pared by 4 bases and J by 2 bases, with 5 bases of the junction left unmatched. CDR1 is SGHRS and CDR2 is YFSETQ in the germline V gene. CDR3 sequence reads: CASSSDSGRAYNEQFF. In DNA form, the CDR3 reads TGCGCCAGCAGCAGTGATAGCGGGAGGGCCTACAATGAGCAGTTCTTC.

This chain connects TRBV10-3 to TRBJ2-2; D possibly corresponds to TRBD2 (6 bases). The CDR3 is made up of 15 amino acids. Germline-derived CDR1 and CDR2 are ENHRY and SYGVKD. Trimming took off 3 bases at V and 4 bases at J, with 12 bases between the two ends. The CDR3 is CAISEYGGSTGELFF. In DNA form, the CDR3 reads TGTGCCATCAGTGAATACGGGGGATCCACCGGGGAGCTGTTTTTT.

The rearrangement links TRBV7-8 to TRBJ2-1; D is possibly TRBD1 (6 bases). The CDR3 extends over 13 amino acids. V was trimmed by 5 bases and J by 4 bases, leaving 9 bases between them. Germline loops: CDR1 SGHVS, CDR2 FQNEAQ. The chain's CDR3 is CASSPTGYNEQFF. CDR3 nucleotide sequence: TGTGCCAGCAGCCCGACAGGTTACAATGAGCAGTTCTTC.

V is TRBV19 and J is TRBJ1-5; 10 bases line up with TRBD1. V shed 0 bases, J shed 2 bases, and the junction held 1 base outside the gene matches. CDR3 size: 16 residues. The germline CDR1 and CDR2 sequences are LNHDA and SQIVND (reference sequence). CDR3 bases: TGTGCCAGTAGTATAGACGGGACAGGGGGCAATCAGCCCCAGCATTTT. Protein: CASSIDGTGGNQPQHF.

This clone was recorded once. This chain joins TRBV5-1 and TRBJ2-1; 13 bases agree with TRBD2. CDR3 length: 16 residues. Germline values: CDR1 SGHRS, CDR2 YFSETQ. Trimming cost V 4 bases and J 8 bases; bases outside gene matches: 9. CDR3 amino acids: CASSPTTSGGAHEQFF. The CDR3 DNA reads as TGCGCCAGCAGCCCTACAACTAGCGGGGGGGCCCATGAGCAGTTCTTC.